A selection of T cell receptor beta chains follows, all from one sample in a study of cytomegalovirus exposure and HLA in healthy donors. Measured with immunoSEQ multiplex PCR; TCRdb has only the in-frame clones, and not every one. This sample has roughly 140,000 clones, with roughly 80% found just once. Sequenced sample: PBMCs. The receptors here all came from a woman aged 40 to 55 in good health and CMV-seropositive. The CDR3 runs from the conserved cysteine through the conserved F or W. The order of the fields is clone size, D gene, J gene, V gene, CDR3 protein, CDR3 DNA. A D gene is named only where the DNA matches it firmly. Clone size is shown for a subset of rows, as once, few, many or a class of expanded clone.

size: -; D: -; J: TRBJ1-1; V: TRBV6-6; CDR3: CASSPKTEAFF; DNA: TGTGCCAGCAGTCCCAAAACTGAAGCTTTCTTT
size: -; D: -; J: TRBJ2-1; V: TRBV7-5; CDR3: CARSLTSGNVNEQFF; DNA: TGTGCCAGAAGCTTAACTAGCGGGAACGTAAATGAGCAGTTCTTC
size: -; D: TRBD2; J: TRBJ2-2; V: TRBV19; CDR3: CAVSGGITGELFF; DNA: TGTGCGGTGAGCGGGGGGATTACCGGGGAGCTGTTTTTT
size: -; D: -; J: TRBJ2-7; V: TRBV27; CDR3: CASSMTGSHQYF; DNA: TGTGCCAGCAGTATGACCGGGTCGCATCAGTACTTC
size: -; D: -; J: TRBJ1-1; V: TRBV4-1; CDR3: CASSPEQGRNTEAFF; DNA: TGCGCCAGCAGCCCAGAACAGGGTAGGAACACTGAAGCTTTCTTT
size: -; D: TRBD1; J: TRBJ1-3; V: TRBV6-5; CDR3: CASSLTGGTGNTIYF; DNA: TGTGCCAGCAGTCTTACAGGGGGCACTGGAAACACCATATATTTT
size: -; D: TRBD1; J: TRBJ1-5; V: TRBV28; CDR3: CASSLGDRGPVGQPQHF; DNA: TGTGCCAGCAGTTTAGGGGACAGGGGTCCGGTGGGGCAGCCCCAGCATTTT
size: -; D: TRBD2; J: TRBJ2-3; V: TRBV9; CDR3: CASSISGRAREDTQYF; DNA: TGTGCCAGCAGCATTAGCGGGAGGGCCCGTGAAGATACGCAGTATTTT
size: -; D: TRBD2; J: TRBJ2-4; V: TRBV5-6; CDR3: CASSRYSGSLKNIQYF; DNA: TGTGCCAGCAGCCGCTATAGCGGGTCCCTCAAGAACATTCAGTACTTC
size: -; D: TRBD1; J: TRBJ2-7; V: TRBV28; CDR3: CASRRQGLAYEQYF; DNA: TGTGCCAGCAGGAGACAGGGTTTGGCCTACGAGCAGTACTTC
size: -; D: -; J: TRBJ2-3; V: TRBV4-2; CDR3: CASSQEGLSADTQYF; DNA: TGTGCCAGCAGCCAAGAGGGACTCTCAGCAGATACGCAGTATTTT
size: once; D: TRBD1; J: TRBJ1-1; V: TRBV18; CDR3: CASSLGQGAFF; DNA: TGTGCCAGCTCACTCGGACAGGGAGCTTTCTTT
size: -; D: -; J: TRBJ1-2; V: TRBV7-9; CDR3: CASSFPEGRSYGYTF; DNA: TGTGCCAGCAGCTTTCCGGAGGGGCGGTCCTATGGCTACACCTTC
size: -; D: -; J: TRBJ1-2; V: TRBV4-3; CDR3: CASSQVRGYGYTF; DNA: TGCGCCAGCAGCCAAGTACGGGGCTATGGCTACACCTTC
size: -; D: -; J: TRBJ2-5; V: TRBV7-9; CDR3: CASSLDQGWGTQYF; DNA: TGTGCCAGCAGCTTAGATCAGGGTTGGGGGACCCAGTACTTC
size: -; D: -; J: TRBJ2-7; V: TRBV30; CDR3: CAWSVRYEEQYF; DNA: TGTGCCTGGAGTGTACGCTACGAAGAGCAGTACTTC
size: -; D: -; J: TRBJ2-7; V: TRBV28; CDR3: CASSLVGASYEQYF; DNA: TGTGCCAGCAGTTTGGTGGGGGCCTCCTACGAGCAGTACTTC